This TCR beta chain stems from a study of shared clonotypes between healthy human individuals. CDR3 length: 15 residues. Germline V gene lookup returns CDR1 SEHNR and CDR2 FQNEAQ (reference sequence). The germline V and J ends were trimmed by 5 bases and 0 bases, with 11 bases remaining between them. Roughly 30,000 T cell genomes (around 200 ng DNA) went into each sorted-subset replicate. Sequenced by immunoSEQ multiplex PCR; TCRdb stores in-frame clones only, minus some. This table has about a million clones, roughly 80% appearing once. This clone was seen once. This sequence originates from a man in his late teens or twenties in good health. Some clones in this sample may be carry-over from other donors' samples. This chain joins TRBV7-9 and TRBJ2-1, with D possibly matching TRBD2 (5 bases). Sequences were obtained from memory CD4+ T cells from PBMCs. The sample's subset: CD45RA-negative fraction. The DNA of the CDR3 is TGTGCCAGCAGCATTACTAGTAGCTCCTACAATGAGCAGTTCTTC. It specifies CASSITSSSYNEQFF.